These 24 T cell receptor beta chains were sequenced from one sample in a study of blood T cell repertoires in COVID-19. Data came from immunoSEQ multiplex PCR; TCRdb stores just in-frame clones and leaves some out. The table includes 180,000 or so clones, over 70% detected once. Input material: peripheral blood. Receptor source: a woman aged 40 to 50 with COVID-19, enrolled during active disease.

The rearrangement links TRBV12-2 to TRBJ2-1; the table names TRBD2, a call not compared with the DNA. TRBV12-2 is shown as a pseudogene. The CDR3 is made up of 18 amino acids. The CDR3: CASRLESDRSREAGEQFF. In DNA form, the CDR3 reads TGTGCAAGTCGCTTGGAGAGCGACCGTAGTAGGGAGGCGGGTGAGCAGTTCTTC.

The chain joins TRBV14 to TRBJ2-1; 11 nucleotides align to TRBD1. The ends lost 9 bases at V and 7 bases at J; junction bases unmatched: 5. Germline CDR1 is SGHDN and CDR2 is FVKESK. The length of the CDR3 is 13 residues. The CDR3 sequence is CASNWDRGNEQFF. CDR3 bases: TGTGCCAGTAACTGGGACAGGGGGAATGAGCAGTTCTTC.

The chain combines TRBV18 with TRBJ2-2, with TRBD1 identical over 10 bases. This CDR3 spans 17 amino acids. Germline CDR1 is KGHSH and CDR2 is LQKENI. Trimming at V came to 4 bases and at J to 5 bases, leaving 10 bases not matched to a gene. The chain's CDR3 is CASSRSGTGDGTGELFF. CDR3 nucleotides: TGTGCCAGCTCACGGTCGGGGACAGGGGACGGAACCGGGGAGCTGTTTTTT.

This clone was detected only once. The V and J genes are TRBV4-2 and TRBJ2-2, with D possibly TRBD2 on 5 matching bases. Germline V CDR1 and CDR2: LGHNA, YNFKEQ. Trimming shortened V by 2 bases and J by 3 bases, and 7 bases separated the two germline ends. The CDR3 length is 14 residues. The CDR3 is CASSQLRDTGELFF. DNA for the CDR3: TGTGCCAGCAGCCAACTGAGGGACACCGGGGAGCTGTTTTTT.

The V call is TRBV5-5, the J call TRBJ2-1; a possible D gene is TRBD2 (5 bases). The CDR3 sequence is 13 residues long. Trimming stripped 7 bases from V and 4 bases from J, with 12 bases between. Germline CDR1 reads SGHKS; CDR2 reads YYEKEE (reference sequence). CDR3 sequence (DNA): TGTGCCAGCCTGAGGGCCGGATACAATGAGCAGTTCTTC. Its protein is CASLRAGYNEQFF.

This chain uses TRBV5-6 with TRBJ1-3; the D is unclear. CDR3 length: 12 residues. The V end lost 5 bases, the J end lost 1 base, and 4 bases lay between the germline ends. Germline loops: CDR1 SGHDT, CDR2 YYEEEE. CDR3 coding DNA: TGTGCCAGCAGACAATCTGGAAACACCATATATTTT. This sequence encodes CASRQSGNTIYF.

The chain has TRBV28 and TRBJ2-7; perhaps TRBD2 as D (6 bases). V was clipped by 6 bases and J by 1 base, with 16 bases between them. The CDR3 spans 15 residues. The V gene's germline CDR1 is MDHEN and CDR2 SYDVKM. The DNA for the CDR3 is TGTGCCAGCAGCCCACCTCGGGGGTCATCCTACGAGCAGTACTTC. It yields the protein CASSPPRGSSYEQYF. Variable domain in full (rest from reference TRBV28 and TRBJ2-7): DVKVTQSSRYLVKRTGEKVFLECVQDMDHENMFWYRQDPGLGLRLIYFSYDVKMKEKGDIPEGYSVSREKKERFSLILESASTNQTSMYLCASSPPRGSSYEQYFGPGTRLTVT.

The V gene is TRBV6-6, the J gene TRBJ1-5; TRBD1 matches 8 bases. Germline assignment: CDR1 MNHNY and CDR2 SVGAGI (reference sequence). With 5 bases clipped from V and 0 bases from J, the junction kept 3 bases outside the gene matches. The CDR3 has 15 residues. The CDR3 spells CASSHGTGSNQPQHF. DNA of the CDR3: TGTGCCAGCAGTCACGGGACAGGTAGCAATCAGCCCCAGCATTTT.

V is TRBV6-4 and J is TRBJ1-5; tentatively, D is TRBD1 (6 bases). The length of the CDR3 is 13 residues. The V end lost 6 bases, the J end lost 7 bases, and 13 bases lay between the germline ends. The germline V gene has CDR1 MRHNA and CDR2 SNTAGT. The CDR3 bases are TGTGCCAGCAGACAGGGCCCTGGGCAGCCCCAGCATTTT. It is translated as CASRQGPGQPQHF.

The genes are TRBV19 and TRBJ2-7, with 9 positions matching TRBD2. CDR1 LNHDA and CDR2 SQIVND come from the germline V gene (reference sequence). The CDR3 contains 14 residues. V lost 2 bases and J lost 3; bases outside the gene matches: 2. The CDR3, as DNA: TGTGCCAGTAGTATATCTAGCGGGAACTACGAGCAGTACTTC. It is translated as CASSISSGNYEQYF.

The CDR3, as DNA: TGTGCCAGTACCATCGGAGCGGGAGGGCTCAATGAGCAGTTCTTC. This gives the protein CASTIGAGGLNEQFF. V gene TRBV19 combines with J gene TRBJ2-1, with 10 bases fitting TRBD2. The CDR3 loop spans 15 amino acids. The J segment lost 6 bases and the V segment lost 7 bases, leaving 9 bases of the junction unmatched. Germline-derived CDR1 and CDR2 are LNHDA and SQIVND (reference sequence).

This chain links TRBV7-9 with TRBJ2-1; D possibly corresponds to TRBD1 (5 bases). Germline V gene lookup returns CDR1 SEHNR and CDR2 FQNEAQ (reference sequence). The CDR3 is made up of 16 amino acids. V gave up 5 bases and J gave up 0 bases, with 14 bases separating them. The CDR3 region has the DNA TGTGCCAGCAGCACGAAGGACAAGGACTCCTACAATGAGCAGTTCTTC. Amino acids: CASSTKDKDSYNEQFF.

The V gene is TRBV28, the J gene TRBJ1-2; D call uncertain. The germline CDR1 and CDR2 sequences are MDHEN and SYDVKM. The CDR3 is made up of 11 amino acids. DNA of the CDR3: TGTGCGCTAGACGGGCGGGATGGCTACACCTTC. Translating gives CALDGRDGYTF.

This clone came up a few times. The chain carries TRBV5-5 and TRBJ1-5; D is possibly TRBD1 (6 bases). Trimming removed 4 bases from V and 4 bases from J, with 15 bases in between. The CDR3 length is 15 residues. Germline V gene data show CDR1 as SGHKS and CDR2 as YYEKEE (reference sequence). The CDR3 here is CASSRTATENQPQHF. The CDR3 nucleotides are TGTGCCAGCAGCCGGACAGCCACGGAGAATCAGCCCCAGCATTTT.

The rearrangement uses TRBV20-1 and TRBJ1-2, with a weak D call TRBD1 (5 bases). From germline, CDR1 is DFQATT and CDR2 SNEGSKA (reference sequence). Trimming stripped 3 bases from V and 3 bases from J, with 14 bases between. CDR3 size: 14 residues. Here the CDR3 reads CSASGGDLDYGYTF. The CDR3 nucleotides are TGCAGTGCTAGTGGGGGGGATCTCGACTATGGCTACACCTTC.

The chain has TRBV10-3 and TRBJ1-5; 11 bases match TRBD1. The CDR3 sequence is 15 residues long. Germline CDR1 ENHRY, CDR2 SYGVKD. Trimming at V came to 2 bases and at J to 6 bases, leaving 3 bases not matched to a gene. The CDR3, as DNA: TGTGCCATCAGTGAGGGACAGGGGGCGGGTCAGCCCCAGCATTTT. It codes for CAISEGQGAGQPQHF.

This clone was found once. CDR3 in DNA: TGTGCCAGCAGCCGCGGACTAGCGGGATATTTTCGTAATGAGCAGTTCTTC. Residues: CASSRGLAGYFRNEQFF. The chain is built from TRBV27 and TRBJ2-1; 12 bases map to TRBD2. The CDR3 runs to 17 residues. CDR1 MNHEY and CDR2 SMNVEV come from the germline V gene (reference sequence). V dropped 6 bases and J dropped 7; count of bases not matched to a gene: 13.

J is TRBJ2-2 and V is TRBV11-1; D unclear. The length of the CDR3 is 16 residues. V lost 2 bases, J lost 4 bases, and 14 bases lay in between. In germline, CDR1 is SGHAT, CDR2 FQDESV (reference sequence). The CDR3 nucleotides read TGTGCCAGCAGCTTAAGGAGTGCTTTCGGCACCGGGGAGCTGTTTTTT. As protein: CASSLRSAFGTGELFF.

The J gene is TRBJ2-5, the V gene TRBV7-9; D is ambiguous. The CDR3 consists of 11 residues. The V gene lost 2 bases and the J gene lost 9 bases, with 7 bases spanning the gap. Germline values: CDR1 SEHNR, CDR2 FQNEAQ (reference sequence). CDR3 nucleotides: TGTGCCAGCAGCTTAAAAAGCTCCCAGTACTTC. Translation gives CASSLKSSQYF.

This clone has a single count. The chain has TRBV7-9 and TRBJ2-7; no reliable D call. V was clipped by 3 bases and J by 0 bases, with 15 bases between them. Germline CDR1 SEHNR, CDR2 FQNEAQ (reference sequence). The CDR3 length is 16 residues. The CDR3: CASSLWPRASSYEQYF. CDR3 nucleotide sequence: TGTGCCAGCAGCTTGTGGCCCCGTGCTAGCTCCTACGAGCAGTACTTC.

This clone was seen just once. The rearrangement joins TRBV5-1 to TRBJ2-3, with TRBD1 as a possible D gene (5 bases). Germline CDR1 and CDR2: SGHRS and YFSETQ. Between the trimmed V and J ends, which lost 4 bases and 4 bases, there was a span of 16 bases. The CDR3 covers 15 residues. CDR3 region: CASSLAQGTADTQYF. CDR3 in DNA: TGCGCCAGCAGCCTCGCCCAGGGAACCGCAGATACGCAGTATTTT.

This clone was observed a single time. The chain links TRBV5-1 to TRBJ1-1; D not resolved. Trimming removed 1 base from V and 5 bases from J, with 9 bases in between. This CDR3 spans 13 amino acids. Germline loops: CDR1 SGHRS, CDR2 YFSETQ. CDR3 coding DNA: TGCGCCAGCAGCTTGCTTATCGGGACTGAAGCTTTCTTT. It is translated as CASSLLIGTEAFF.

The J gene is TRBJ2-5, the V gene TRBV28; D may be TRBD2 (5 bases). Germline V lookup: CDR1 MDHEN, CDR2 SYDVKM. The CDR3 consists of 14 residues. V gave up 5 bases and J gave up 5 bases, with 15 bases separating them. The CDR3 loop reads CASSQLVTLETQYF. CDR3 coding DNA: TGTGCCAGCAGTCAACTAGTTACTTTGGAGACCCAGTACTTC. Full variable domain (rest looked up from reference TRBV28 and TRBJ2-5): DVKVTQSSRYLVKRTGEKVFLECVQDMDHENMFWYRQDPGLGLRLIYFSYDVKMKEKGDIPEGYSVSREKKERFSLILESASTNQTSMYLCASSQLVTLETQYFGPGTRLLVL.

CDR3 in DNA: TGTGCCAGCAGCTTCCCGACAGGGATGAACACTGAAGCTTTCTTT. Protein: CASSFPTGMNTEAFF. This sequence joins TRBV5-6 and TRBJ1-1; 7 bases match TRBD1. With 2 bases clipped from V and 0 bases from J, the junction kept 4 bases outside the gene matches. Germline V gene data show CDR1 as SGHDT and CDR2 as YYEEEE. The CDR3 is 15 residues long.